This T cell receptor (beta chain) was retrieved from a study of TIL therapy for anti-PD-1-resistant metastatic lung cancer. Study background: Tumors had a median PD-L1 proportion score of 5% to 6.5%.

This was the immunoSEQ v3 assay. Only in-frame clones appear in the TCRdb table, and some are missing; sequencing was by immunoSEQ multiplex PCR. The profile shows just under 60,000 clones, 55% to 75% of them singletons. Documented time point: pre-treatment sample, taken before nivolumab and TIL therapy. V lost 2 bases to trimming and J lost 3 bases, with 14 bases between them. Per the germline V gene, CDR1 is SGHTA and CDR2 is FQGTGA. CDR3 length equals 15 residues. This TCR was recovered from a person between 30 and 80 years old with non-small cell lung cancer. This chain uses TRBV7-3 with TRBJ2-7, with D tentatively TRBD2 (5 bases). Specimen: blood, collected at baseline. CDR3 sequence reads: CASSLGSSTIYEQYF. CDR3 sequence (DNA): TGTGCCAGCAGCTTAGGGAGTTCAACTATCTACGAGCAGTACTTC.